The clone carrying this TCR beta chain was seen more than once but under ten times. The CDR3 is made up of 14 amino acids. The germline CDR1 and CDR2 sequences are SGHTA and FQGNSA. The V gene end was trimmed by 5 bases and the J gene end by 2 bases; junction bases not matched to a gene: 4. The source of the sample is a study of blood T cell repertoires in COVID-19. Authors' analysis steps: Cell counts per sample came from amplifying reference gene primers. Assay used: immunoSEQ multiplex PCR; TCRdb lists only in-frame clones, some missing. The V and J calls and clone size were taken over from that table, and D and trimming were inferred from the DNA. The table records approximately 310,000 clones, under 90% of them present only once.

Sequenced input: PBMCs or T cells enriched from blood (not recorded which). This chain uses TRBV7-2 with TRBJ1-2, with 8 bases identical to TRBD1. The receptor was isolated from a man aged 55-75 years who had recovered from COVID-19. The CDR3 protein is CASSPTGGNYGYTF. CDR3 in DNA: TGTGCCAGCAGCCCAACAGGGGGGAACTATGGCTACACCTTC.